The 5 T cell receptor beta chains below were found in one sample sequenced in a study of cytotoxic CD8 clonotypes in ibrutinib-treated CLL. TCRdb keeps only in-frame clones here, not all; method: immunoSEQ multiplex PCR. This sample yields about 85,000 clones, of which roughly 80% are seen a single time; approximately 5.1% belongs to the top ten. The sample here was PBMCs, taken after 12 months of ibrutinib treatment. The receptors derive from a human donor with chronic lymphocytic leukemia.

This clone came up many times. CDR3 amino acids: CASSPPWGKPQHF. In nucleotides, the CDR3 is TGCGCCAGCAGTCCCCCCTGGGGTAAGCCCCAGCATTTT. The rearrangement links TRBV23-1 to TRBJ1-5; no definite D call. TRBV23-1 carries the ORF label, with uncertain function. The CDR3 loop spans 13 amino acids. V was pared by 4 bases and J by 8 bases, with 12 bases between.

The CDR3 here is CASSLFEARLNTEAFF. The CDR3 bases are TGTGCCAGCAGCTTATTCGAGGCACGCCTCAACACTGAAGCTTTCTTT. The rearrangement joins TRBV7-2 to TRBJ1-1; D gene uncertain. This CDR3 comprises 16 residues. The germline gives CDR1 SGHTA, CDR2 FQGNSA. Trimming pared 2 bases from V and 2 bases from J, leaving 15 bases between.

The chain links TRBV9 to TRBJ1-2; 10 nucleotides match TRBD1. The V gene end was trimmed by 4 bases and the J gene end by 4 bases; junction bases not matched to a gene: 4. The CDR3 has 14 amino acids. Germline-derived CDR1 and CDR2 are SGDLS and YYNGEE. This CDR3 is CASSRQGASYGYTF. CDR3 DNA sequence: TGTGCCAGCAGCCGACAGGGGGCGAGCTATGGCTACACCTTC.

J is TRBJ2-1 and V is TRBV7-2, with TRBD2 matching 13 bases. Germline V lookup: CDR1 SGHTA, CDR2 FQGNSA. After removal of 4 bases from V and 2 bases from J, the junction contained 11 bases not matched to a gene. The CDR3 spans 19 residues. The CDR3 nucleotides read TGTGCCAGCAGCTCACTAGCGGGAGGGCCATTGGGTGCCTACAATGAGCAGTTCTTC. Its translation is CASSSLAGGPLGAYNEQFF.

In this sample, this clone turned up a few times. The V and J genes are TRBV5-5 and TRBJ2-1, with TRBD2 matching 14 bases. Germline CDR1 SGHKS, CDR2 YYEKEE (reference sequence). The V gene end was trimmed by 4 bases and the J gene end by 5 bases; junction bases not matched to a gene: 2. CDR3 length: 15 amino acids. In DNA form, the CDR3 reads TGTGCCAGCAGCCAGGGACTAGCGGGAGACAATGAGCAGTTCTTC. Protein: CASSQGLAGDNEQFF.